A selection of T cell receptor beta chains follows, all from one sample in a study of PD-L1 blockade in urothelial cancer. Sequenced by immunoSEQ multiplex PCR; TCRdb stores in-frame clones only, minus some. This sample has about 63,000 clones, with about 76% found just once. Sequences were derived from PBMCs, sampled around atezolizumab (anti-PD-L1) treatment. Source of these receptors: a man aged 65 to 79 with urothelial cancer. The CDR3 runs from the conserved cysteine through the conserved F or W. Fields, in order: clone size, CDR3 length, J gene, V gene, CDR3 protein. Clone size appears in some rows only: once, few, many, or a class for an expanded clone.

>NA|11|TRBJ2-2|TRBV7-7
CAIQNTGELFF
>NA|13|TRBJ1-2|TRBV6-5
CASSLQGAGGYTF
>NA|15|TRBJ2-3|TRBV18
CASSALGEGTDTQYF
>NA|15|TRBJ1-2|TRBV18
CASSPGQASYYGYTF
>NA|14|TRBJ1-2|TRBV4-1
CASSQTVGARGYTF
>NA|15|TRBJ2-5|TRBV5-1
CASSRGGTPQETQYF
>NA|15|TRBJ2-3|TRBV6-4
CASSAGTSSTDTQYF
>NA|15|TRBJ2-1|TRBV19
CASSKGAGPYNEQFF
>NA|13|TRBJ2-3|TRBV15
CATSREGLATQYF
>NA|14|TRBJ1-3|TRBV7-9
CASSLDISGNTIYF
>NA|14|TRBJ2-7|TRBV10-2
CASSVLAGEYEQYF
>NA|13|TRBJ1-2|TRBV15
CATSARTGSGYTF
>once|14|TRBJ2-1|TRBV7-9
CASSLLAGVHEQFF
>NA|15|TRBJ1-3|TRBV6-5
CASRPTGGVGNTIYF
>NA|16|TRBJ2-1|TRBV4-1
CASSQERKVAGNEQFF
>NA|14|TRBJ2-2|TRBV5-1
CASSLLGRTGELFF
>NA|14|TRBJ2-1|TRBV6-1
CASSEVPRDRERFF
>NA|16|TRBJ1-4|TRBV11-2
CASSALTRGTREKLFF
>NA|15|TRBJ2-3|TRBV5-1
CASSSDRGFGDTQYF
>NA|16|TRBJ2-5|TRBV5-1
CASSLGLALIQETQYF
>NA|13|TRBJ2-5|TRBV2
CASRRGAGETQYF
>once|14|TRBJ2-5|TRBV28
CASSPLRETGTQYF
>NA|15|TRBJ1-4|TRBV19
CASSYRASANEKLFF